The 24 T cell receptor beta chains below come from one sample, sequenced in a study of graft-versus-host responses after intestinal transplantation. Lamina propria and intraepithelial lymphocytes were released by processing graft tissue. The data were produced by immunoSEQ multiplex PCR, yet TCRdb's version contains in-frame clones alone and is incomplete. There are around 15,000 clones in the sample; 75% to 90% occur only once, and roughly 20% lies in the top ten. The material was ileum tissue, obtained roughly 100 days after intestinal transplant. These receptors all stem from a human patient who received an intestinal transplant, so some T cells may come from the graft donor.

The genes are TRBV11-3 and TRBJ2-2; D ambiguous. V dropped 1 base and J dropped 6 bases, with 6 bases sitting between them. The length of the CDR3 is 13 residues. Germline V gene lookup returns CDR1 SGHNT and CDR2 YENEEA. DNA of the CDR3: TGTGCCAGCAGCTTAGGCTCGGCCGGGGAGCTGTTTTTT. Protein product: CASSLGSAGELFF.

The chain carries TRBV6-5 and TRBJ2-3; TRBD2 is a possible D gene (5 bases). The CDR3 runs to 15 residues. Per germline, CDR1 MNHEY and CDR2 SVGAGI. Trimming shortened V by 0 bases and J by 0 bases, and 7 bases separated the two germline ends. The CDR3 loop reads CASSYSRASTDTQYF. The CDR3 region has the DNA TGTGCCAGCAGTTACTCGAGGGCTAGCACAGATACGCAGTATTTT.

This clone was observed a single time. The chain links TRBV19 to TRBJ2-7; 8 nucleotides line up with TRBD1. The CDR3 extends over 15 amino acids. Germline assignment: CDR1 LNHDA and CDR2 SQIVND (reference sequence). V was clipped by 5 bases and J by 2 bases; unmatched bases: 8. In nucleotides, the CDR3 is TGTGCCAGTAGTCCAGGGACAGGTCCCGCCTACGAGCAGTACTTC. It codes for CASSPGTGPAYEQYF.

The J gene is TRBJ1-1, the V gene TRBV7-9; D ambiguous. CDR1 is SEHNR and CDR2 is FQNEAQ in the germline V gene (reference sequence). CDR3 length: 13 residues. Deletions cut 5 bases from V and 3 bases from J, with 10 bases between. The DNA for the CDR3 is TGTGCCAGCAGCCTCGACGTTGACACTGAAGCTTTCTTT. Its translation: CASSLDVDTEAFF.

The rearrangement links TRBV27 to TRBJ2-7; possibly TRBD2 for D (5 bases). Trimming took off 7 bases at V and 3 bases at J, with 16 bases between the two ends. This CDR3 is 14 amino acids long. Germline loops: CDR1 MNHEY, CDR2 SMNVEV (reference sequence). The CDR3 sequence is CASNKNEGNYEQYF. In nucleotides, the CDR3 is TGTGCCAGCAACAAAAACGAGGGCAACTACGAGCAGTACTTC.

V gene TRBV4-2 combines with J gene TRBJ1-2, with 8 bases lining up with TRBD1. The CDR3 consists of 18 residues. The junction had 17 bases not matched to a gene; V was cut back by 4 bases and J by 4 bases. CDR1 is LGHNA and CDR2 is YNFKEQ in the germline V gene. The CDR3 protein is CASSPRPQGASRGYGYTF. In DNA, the CDR3 is TGTGCCAGCAGCCCCAGGCCCCAGGGGGCATCAAGGGGCTATGGCTACACCTTC.

The chain is built from TRBV7-6 and TRBJ2-6; 8 nucleotides line up with TRBD1. With V trimmed by 5 bases and J by 2 bases, 11 bases remained unmatched. The CDR3 is 18 amino acids. Germline CDR1 reads SGHVS; CDR2 reads FNYEAQ. The CDR3 here is CASSARDRNIAGANVLTF. The CDR3 coding sequence is TGTGCCAGCAGCGCACGGGACAGGAATATCGCTGGGGCCAACGTCCTGACTTTC.

This sequence joins TRBV19 and TRBJ1-3; TRBD1 agrees at 7 bases. The CDR3 extends over 15 amino acids. CDR1 is LNHDA, CDR2 SQIVND, per germline (reference sequence). Trimming took 6 bases from V and 3 from J; bases not matched to a gene: 8. The CDR3 sequence: CASRGGQQRGNTIYF. The CDR3 DNA follows: TGTGCCAGTAGGGGGGGACAGCAACGTGGAAACACCATATATTTT.

In this sample, this clone turned up a few times. The chain uses TRBV30 and TRBJ1-2, with a weak D call TRBD1 (5 bases). The CDR3 has 14 amino acids. Germline V gives CDR1 GTSNPN, CDR2 SVGIG (reference sequence). V was trimmed by 1 base and J by 12 bases, leaving 21 bases between them. CDR3 region: CAWSAGGGAAPDTF. DNA for the CDR3: TGTGCCTGGAGTGCTGGTGGTGGGGCAGCCCCCGACACCTTC.

The chain combines TRBV6-1 with TRBJ2-7, with D possibly being TRBD1 or TRBD2 (5 bases each). The germline CDR1 and CDR2 sequences are MNHNS and SASEGT. This CDR3 has 13 residues. V was pared by 7 bases and J by 5 bases, with 15 bases between. CDR3 DNA sequence: TGTGCCAGCACCCGGGACGTCGATCACGAGCAGTACTTC. Translating gives CASTRDVDHEQYF.

The V call is TRBV18, the J call TRBJ2-1, with 10 bases fitting TRBD2. CDR1 is KGHSH and CDR2 is LQKENI in the germline V gene. The CDR3 contains 15 residues. With 4 bases clipped from V and 5 bases from J, the junction kept 5 bases outside the gene matches. The CDR3 protein is CASSLLAGDHNEQFF. The CDR3 DNA follows: TGTGCCAGCTCACTTCTAGCGGGAGATCACAATGAGCAGTTCTTC.

In this sample, this clone turned up a few times. This chain connects TRBV4-1 to TRBJ2-7; the D is unclear. Germline V gene lookup returns CDR1 MGHRA and CDR2 YSYEKL. This CDR3 comprises 14 residues. Trimming removed 0 bases from V and 1 base from J, with 7 bases in between. The CDR3 protein is CASSQDLFSYEQYF. CDR3 in DNA: TGCGCCAGCAGCCAAGACCTCTTTTCCTACGAGCAGTACTTC.

This sequence joins TRBV4-1 and TRBJ2-1; 8 bases match TRBD2. Germline V gives CDR1 MGHRA, CDR2 YSYEKL. V was pared by 5 bases and J by 15 bases, with 12 bases of the junction left unmatched. The CDR3 totals 13 residues. In DNA, the CDR3 is TGCGCCAGCAGCAGAGGGATTTGGACTAGCACGTTCTTC. This codes for CASSRGIWTSTFF.

The chain carries TRBV7-9 and TRBJ2-7, with 9 nucleotides matching TRBD2. Germline V gene sequence: CDR1 SEHNR, CDR2 FQNEAQ (reference sequence). This CDR3 spans 12 amino acids. J lost 6 bases, V lost 3 bases, and 0 bases had no gene match. In nucleotides, the CDR3 is TGTGCCAGCAGCTTTAGCGGGAGCGAGCAGTACTTC. Its protein product is CASSFSGSEQYF.

The chain links TRBV27 to TRBJ2-5, with 10 bases identical to TRBD2. The CDR3 extends over 13 amino acids. From germline, CDR1 is MNHEY and CDR2 SMNVEV (reference sequence). The junction had 3 bases not matched to a gene; V was cut back by 6 bases and J by 5 bases. The CDR3 spells CASSLAGVETQYF. The CDR3 DNA sequence: TGTGCCAGCAGCCTAGCGGGAGTTGAGACCCAGTACTTC.

This clone was counted a single time. Its ends do not fully match the called genes, so a read error is possible. V is TRBV7-7 and J is TRBJ2-3; perhaps TRBD2 as D (5 bases). The germline gives CDR1 SSHAT, CDR2 FNYEAQ (reference sequence). The CDR3 covers 16 residues. The CDR3 nucleotides are TGTGCTAGCAGCTTAGACGAGGGTTTTGGCACAGATACGCAGTATTTT. Its translation is CASSLDEGFGTDTQYF. Full variable domain (outside the CDR3, taken from reference TRBV7-7 and TRBJ2-3): GAGVSQSPRYKVTKRGQDVTLRCDPISSHATLYWYQQALGQGPEFLTYFNYEAQPDKSGLPSDRFSAERPEGSISTLTIQRTEQRDSAMYRCASSLDEGFGTDTQYFGPGTRLTVL.

This clone was recorded once. The V call is TRBV28, the J call TRBJ2-7; D unresolved. V was cut by 7 bases and J by 7 bases, with 23 bases left in between. The V gene's germline CDR1 is MDHEN and CDR2 SYDVKM. The CDR3 is 15 amino acids. The CDR3 is CASTAHLKPFQEQYF. CDR3 in DNA: TGTGCCAGCACCGCGCACTTAAAACCATTTCAGGAGCAGTACTTC.

This clone was seen only once. This sequence joins TRBV4-1 and TRBJ1-6; D remains ambiguous. This CDR3 is built from 12 residues. V lost 1 base and J lost 8, with 3 bases in between. CDR1 is MGHRA, CDR2 YSYEKL, per germline. CDR3 in DNA: TGCGCCAGCAGCCAAGCCTATTCACCCCTCCACTTT. This sequence encodes CASSQAYSPLHF.

The chain is built from TRBV5-6 and TRBJ2-7; TRBD2 agrees at 12 bases. The CDR3 has 16 residues. The V gene's germline CDR1 is SGHDT and CDR2 YYEEEE. Unmatched junction bases numbered 5, after V lost 1 base and J lost 3 bases. For the CDR3, the DNA is TGTGCCAGCAGCTTGTCAAGGACTAGCGGGGACTACGAGCAGTACTTC. Its translation is CASSLSRTSGDYEQYF.

The sample holds one count of this clone. The chain uses TRBV2 and TRBJ1-1; D might be TRBD1 (6 bases). V was pared by 4 bases and J by 0 bases, with 21 bases between. CDR3 length: 18 amino acids. Per the germline V gene, CDR1 is SNHLY and CDR2 is FYNNEI. The CDR3 loop is CASSVGRGYPGVNTEAFF. For the CDR3, the DNA is TGTGCCAGCAGTGTAGGAAGAGGTTACCCAGGGGTGAACACTGAAGCTTTCTTT.

This clone was seen a few times. The conserved closing phenylalanine or tryptophan is absent in this CDR3, likely reflecting a read error. Because the CDR3's place on the DNA is in doubt, the DNA is left out and the CDR3 is given as listed by TCRdb. This chain uses TRBV5-1 with TRBJ1-2; the table names TRBD1, a call not compared with the DNA. Termini included, the CDR3 measures 13 amino acids. The germline CDR1 and CDR2 sequences are SGHRS and YFSETQ. CDR3 residues: CASSSITSSGYAL.

The chain couples TRBV28 to TRBJ1-2; 9 bases are a match to TRBD1. The CDR3 loop spans 16 amino acids. The junction had 9 bases not matched to a gene; V was cut back by 5 bases and J by 2 bases. Germline V gene lookup returns CDR1 MDHEN and CDR2 SYDVKM. CDR3 residues: CASSRPFGQGNYGYTF. The CDR3 DNA is TGTGCCAGCAGTAGACCTTTCGGACAGGGGAACTATGGCTACACCTTC.

A few counts support this clone. The chain employs TRBV5-1 and TRBJ2-6, with a possible D match to TRBD1 (5 bases). With 1 base removed from V and 0 bases from J, the gap between germline ends came to 8 bases. The CDR3 loop spans 16 amino acids. Germline V gene data show CDR1 as SGHRS and CDR2 as YFSETQ. This CDR3 reads CASSLQGSSGANVLTF. The CDR3 nucleotides are TGCGCCAGCAGCTTGCAGGGTTCCTCTGGGGCCAACGTCCTGACTTTC.

This chain connects TRBV10-3 to TRBJ2-7, with D possibly matching TRBD2 (6 bases). Trimming removed 2 bases from V and 6 bases from J, with 11 bases in between. Per germline, CDR1 ENHRY and CDR2 SYGVKD. The CDR3 runs to 13 residues. In nucleotides, the CDR3 is TGTGCCATCAGTGAGGCTAGCGAATCCGAGCAGTACTTC. It codes for CAISEASESEQYF.